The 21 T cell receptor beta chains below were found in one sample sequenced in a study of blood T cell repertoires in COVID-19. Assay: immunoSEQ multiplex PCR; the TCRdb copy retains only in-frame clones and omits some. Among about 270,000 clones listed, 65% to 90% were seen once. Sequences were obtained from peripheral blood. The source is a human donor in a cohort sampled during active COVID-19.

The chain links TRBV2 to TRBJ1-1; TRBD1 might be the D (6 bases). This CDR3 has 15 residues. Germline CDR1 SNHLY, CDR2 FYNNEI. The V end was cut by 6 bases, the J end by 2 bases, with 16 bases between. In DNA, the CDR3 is TGTGCCAGCAGGAACGGGGGGGCGGGCAACACTGAAGCTTTCTTT. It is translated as CASRNGGAGNTEAFF.

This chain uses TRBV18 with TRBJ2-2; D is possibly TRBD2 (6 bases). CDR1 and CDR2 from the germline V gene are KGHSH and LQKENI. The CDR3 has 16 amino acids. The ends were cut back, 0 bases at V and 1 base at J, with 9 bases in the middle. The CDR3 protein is CASSPPGGKNTGELFF. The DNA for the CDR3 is TGTGCCAGCTCACCACCGGGGGGTAAGAACACCGGGGAGCTGTTTTTT.

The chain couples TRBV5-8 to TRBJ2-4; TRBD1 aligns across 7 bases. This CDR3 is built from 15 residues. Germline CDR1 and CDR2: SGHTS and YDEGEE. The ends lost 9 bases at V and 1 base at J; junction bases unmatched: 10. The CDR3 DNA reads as TGTGCCACCTCGACAGGGCGGTGGGCCAAAAACATTCAGTACTTC. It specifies CATSTGRWAKNIQYF.

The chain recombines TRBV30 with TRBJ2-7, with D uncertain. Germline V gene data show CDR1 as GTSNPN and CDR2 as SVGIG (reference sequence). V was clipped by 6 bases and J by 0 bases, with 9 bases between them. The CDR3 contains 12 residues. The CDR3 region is CACTRSSYEQYF. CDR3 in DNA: TGTGCCTGCACGAGGAGCTCCTACGAGCAGTACTTC.

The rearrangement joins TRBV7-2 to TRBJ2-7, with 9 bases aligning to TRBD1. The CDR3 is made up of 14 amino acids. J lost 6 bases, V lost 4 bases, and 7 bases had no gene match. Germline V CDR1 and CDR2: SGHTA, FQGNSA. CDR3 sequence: CASSSGTGRPEQYF. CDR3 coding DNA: TGTGCCAGCAGCTCCGGGACAGGGCGTCCCGAGCAGTACTTC.

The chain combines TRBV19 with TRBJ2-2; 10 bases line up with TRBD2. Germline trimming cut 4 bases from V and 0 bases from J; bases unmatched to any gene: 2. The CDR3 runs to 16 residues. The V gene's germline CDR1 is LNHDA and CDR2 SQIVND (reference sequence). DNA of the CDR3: TGTGCCAGTAGTACACTAGCGGGGACGAACACCGGGGAGCTGTTTTTT. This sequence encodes CASSTLAGTNTGELFF.

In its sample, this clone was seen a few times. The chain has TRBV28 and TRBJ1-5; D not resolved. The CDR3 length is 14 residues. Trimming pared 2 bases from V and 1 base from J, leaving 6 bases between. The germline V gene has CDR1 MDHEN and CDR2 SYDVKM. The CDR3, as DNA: TGTGCCAGCAGTTTACAACACAGCAATCAGCCCCAGCATTTT. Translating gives CASSLQHSNQPQHF. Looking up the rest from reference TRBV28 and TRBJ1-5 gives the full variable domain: DVKVTQSSRYLVKRTGEKVFLECVQDMDHENMFWYRQDPGLGLRLIYFSYDVKMKEKGDIPEGYSVSREKKERFSLILESASTNQTSMYLCASSLQHSNQPQHFGDGTRLSIL.

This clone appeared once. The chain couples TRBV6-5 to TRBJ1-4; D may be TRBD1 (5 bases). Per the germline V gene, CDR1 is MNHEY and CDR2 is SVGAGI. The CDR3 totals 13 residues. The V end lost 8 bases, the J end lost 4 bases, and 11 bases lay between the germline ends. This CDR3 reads CASLGGINEKLFF. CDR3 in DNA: TGTGCCAGCTTGGGGGGTATTAATGAAAAACTGTTTTTT.

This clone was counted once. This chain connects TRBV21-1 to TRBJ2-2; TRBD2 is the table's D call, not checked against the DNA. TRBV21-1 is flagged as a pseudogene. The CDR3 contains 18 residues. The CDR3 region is CASSKVLGTSGTTGELFF. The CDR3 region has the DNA TGTGCCAGCAGCAAAGTGCTCGGGACTAGCGGGACCACCGGGGAGCTGTTTTTT.

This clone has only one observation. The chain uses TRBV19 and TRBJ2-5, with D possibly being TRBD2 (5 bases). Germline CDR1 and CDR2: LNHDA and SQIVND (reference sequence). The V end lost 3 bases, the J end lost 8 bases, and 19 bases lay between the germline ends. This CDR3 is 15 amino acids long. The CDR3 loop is CASSIGSAPGGTQYF. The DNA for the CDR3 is TGTGCCAGTAGTATTGGTAGCGCCCCAGGAGGAACCCAGTACTTC.

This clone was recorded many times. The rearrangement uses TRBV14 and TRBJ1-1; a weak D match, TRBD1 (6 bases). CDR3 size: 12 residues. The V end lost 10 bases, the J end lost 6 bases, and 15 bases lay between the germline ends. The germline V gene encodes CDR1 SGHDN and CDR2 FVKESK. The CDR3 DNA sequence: TGTGCCACCAATAACAGGGTGTCTGAAGCTTTCTTT. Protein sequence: CATNNRVSEAFF.

In DNA, the CDR3 is TGTGCCACCAGTACAACTTCGGAGGGAGAGACCCAGTACTTC. This codes for CATSTTSEGETQYF. The chain has TRBV24-1 and TRBJ2-5; D may be TRBD2 (6 bases). Germline CDR1 is KGHDR and CDR2 is SFDVKD. The CDR3 loop spans 14 amino acids. V lost 6 bases and J 4 bases, leaving 14 bases between the germline ends.

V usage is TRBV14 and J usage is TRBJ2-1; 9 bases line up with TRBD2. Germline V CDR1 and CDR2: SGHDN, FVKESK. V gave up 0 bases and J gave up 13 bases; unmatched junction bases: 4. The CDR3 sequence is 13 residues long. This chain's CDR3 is CASSQDSGGFQFF. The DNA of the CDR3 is TGTGCCAGCAGCCAAGATAGCGGGGGATTCCAGTTCTTC.

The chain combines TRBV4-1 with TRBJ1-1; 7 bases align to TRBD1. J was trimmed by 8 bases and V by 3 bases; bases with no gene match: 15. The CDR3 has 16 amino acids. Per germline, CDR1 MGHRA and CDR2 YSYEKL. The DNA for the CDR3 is TGCGCCAGCAGCCACGCTAACAGGGGATCCCAGGTGGAAGCTTTCTTT. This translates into CASSHANRGSQVEAFF.

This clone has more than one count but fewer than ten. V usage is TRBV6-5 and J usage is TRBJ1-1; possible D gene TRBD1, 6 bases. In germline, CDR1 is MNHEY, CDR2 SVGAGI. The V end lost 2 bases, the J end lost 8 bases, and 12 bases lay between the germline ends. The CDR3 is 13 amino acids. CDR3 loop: CASSYRRQDEAFF. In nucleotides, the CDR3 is TGTGCCAGCAGTTACCGAAGACAGGACGAAGCTTTCTTT.

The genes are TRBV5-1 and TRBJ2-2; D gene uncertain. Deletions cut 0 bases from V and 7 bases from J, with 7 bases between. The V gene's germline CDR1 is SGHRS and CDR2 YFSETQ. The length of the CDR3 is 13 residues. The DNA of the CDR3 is TGCGCCAGCAGCTTGGCCCTAAGCGGGGAGCTGTTTTTT. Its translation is CASSLALSGELFF.

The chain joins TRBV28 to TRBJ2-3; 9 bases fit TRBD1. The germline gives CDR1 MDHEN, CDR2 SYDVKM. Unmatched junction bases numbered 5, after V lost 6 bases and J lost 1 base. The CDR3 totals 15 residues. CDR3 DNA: TGTGCCAGCAGGCTGGGACAGGGCGGCACAGATACGCAGTATTTT. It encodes CASRLGQGGTDTQYF.

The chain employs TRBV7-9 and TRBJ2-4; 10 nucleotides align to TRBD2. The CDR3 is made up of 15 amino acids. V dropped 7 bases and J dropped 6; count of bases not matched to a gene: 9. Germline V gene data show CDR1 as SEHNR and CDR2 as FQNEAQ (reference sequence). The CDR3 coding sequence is TGTGCCAGCAACAATCCGGGACTAGCGCCAAACATTCAGTACTTC. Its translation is CASNNPGLAPNIQYF.

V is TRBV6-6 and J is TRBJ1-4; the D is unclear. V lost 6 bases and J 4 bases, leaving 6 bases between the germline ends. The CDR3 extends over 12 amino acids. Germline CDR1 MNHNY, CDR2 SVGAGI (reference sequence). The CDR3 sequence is CASSPGNEKLFF. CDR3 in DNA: TGTGCCAGCAGCCCGGGTAATGAAAAACTGTTTTTT.

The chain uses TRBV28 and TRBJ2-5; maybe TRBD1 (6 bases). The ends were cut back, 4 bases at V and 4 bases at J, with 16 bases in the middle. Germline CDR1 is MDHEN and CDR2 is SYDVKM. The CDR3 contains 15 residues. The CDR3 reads CASSSGQTAAETQYF. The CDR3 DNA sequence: TGTGCCAGCAGTTCTGGACAGACCGCTGCAGAGACCCAGTACTTC.

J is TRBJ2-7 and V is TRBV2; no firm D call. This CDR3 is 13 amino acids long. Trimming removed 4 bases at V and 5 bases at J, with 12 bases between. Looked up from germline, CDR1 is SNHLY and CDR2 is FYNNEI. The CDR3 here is CASSGAGYDEQYF. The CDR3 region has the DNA TGTGCCAGCAGTGGGGCCGGTTACGACGAGCAGTACTTC.